This TCR beta chain comes out of a study of blood T cell repertoires in COVID-19 (TCRdb year 2020). Concerning the study at large: Samples covering the acute and convalescent phases of COVID-19 were provided by collaborators in the United States, Italy and Spain. The material from the prospective study consisted of cDNA or gDNA derived from T cells, B-cell-depleted T cells, or PBMCs. Subjects who had been exposed to COVID-19, were actively infected with it, or had recovered from it provided the deeply sampled blood TCRbeta repertoires that made up the dataset. The repertoires were released in a freely available public database meant as a resource for research on the immune response to SARS-CoV-2. Samples were obtained from the ongoing ImmuneRACE study (first 160 participants) and from about 1,300 subjects provided by 6 global collaborators. The sample metadata nearly always contained a de-identified subject ID, COVID-19 status, age in years and sex. Where available, HLA class I and class II types were taken from metadata supplied by the sample provider and were not determined by assay-based typing. The full study reports these points: The quantity of clinical and demographic metadata differed by source and by participant and was supplied without curation.

Participants in the prospective study were aged roughly 18 to 100 years, lived in some 24 United States geographic areas, and enrolled through a virtual design. In the prospective study, cohorts were assigned on the basis of participant-reported clinical history obtained from a screening survey and a study questionnaire. Exposed participants had been in contact, within 2 weeks of entering the study, with a person who had a PCR-confirmed or clinician-diagnosed case of COVID-19. In the prospective study, mobile phlebotomists collected whole blood, serum and a nasopharyngeal or oropharyngeal swab from each participant. Prospective study participants could optionally give additional blood draws and questionnaires over an approximately two-month period. Before DNA extraction, prospective study blood samples were shipped either frozen or at room temperature. TCRbeta CDR3 regions were amplified from genomic DNA using the immunoSEQ Assay, a bias-controlled multiplex PCR. The study's processing was this. Nucleated cell counts per sample were estimated from amplification of reference gene primers within the assay. Sequence reads were collapsed and filtered to measure the absolute abundance of every unique TCRbeta CDR3 rearrangement. For each sample, productive Simpson clonality was calculated as the square root of Simpson's diversity index across productive rearrangements. Sourced from immuneACCESS, this table was stored by TCRdb with only in-frame sequences that have V and J called. A share of the clones is absent; for the studies checked, an unresolved V gene accounts for under half, and the remainder has no known explanation. V, J and clone size were drawn from that table, and D and trimming were deduced from the DNA. The sample table holds approximately 150,000 clones, of which around 90% were seen once. Under 4.5% of the sample belongs to the ten largest clones.

About this clone itself: Its antigen remains unidentified. Nothing much larger sits one base from this clone, and base qualities are not available.

The germline V gene provides CDR1 SGHRS and CDR2 YFSETQ. Relative to germline, V is missing 1 base and J is missing 5 bases, with 5 bases of the junction outside any gene match. From its cysteine to its phenylalanine, the CDR3 spans 15 amino acids. Only CDR3 DNA is held: 45 bases, read in frame from base 1. The clonotype was recovered from a woman aged 40 to 50 who had been exposed to COVID-19. Recombination joined TRBV5-1 with TRBJ2-7, with 11 central nucleotides matching TRBD1. The sequencing sample was made of PBMCs or T cells enriched from blood (not recorded which). For the CDR3, the sequence is CASSLSGQGANEQYF. In nucleotide form, the sequence is TGCGCCAGCAGCTTGAGTGGACAGGGGGCGAACGAGCAGTACTTC.